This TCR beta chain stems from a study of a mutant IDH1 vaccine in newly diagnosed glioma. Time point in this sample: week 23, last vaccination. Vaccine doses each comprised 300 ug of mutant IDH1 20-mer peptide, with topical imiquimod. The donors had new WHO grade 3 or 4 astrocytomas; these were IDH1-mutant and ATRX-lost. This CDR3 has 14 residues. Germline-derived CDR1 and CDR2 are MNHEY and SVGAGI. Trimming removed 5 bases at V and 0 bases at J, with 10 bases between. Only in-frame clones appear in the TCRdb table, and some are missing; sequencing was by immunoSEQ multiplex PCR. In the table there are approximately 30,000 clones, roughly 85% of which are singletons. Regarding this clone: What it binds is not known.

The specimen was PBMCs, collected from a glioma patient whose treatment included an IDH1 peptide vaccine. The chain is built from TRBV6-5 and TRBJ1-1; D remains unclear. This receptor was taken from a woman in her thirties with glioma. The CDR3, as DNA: TGTGCCAGCAGTGTCGGGGTCATGAACACTGAAGCTTTCTTT. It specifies CASSVGVMNTEAFF.